A selection of T cell receptor beta chains follows, all from one sample in a study of identical twins. TCRdb itself ran the 5' RACE reads through MiXCR, one entry per CDR3 protein. The sample lists approximately 700,000 distinct CDR3 sequences; approximately 6% were seen once. Source material: naive T cells sorted from blood. The receptors come from a man aged 18 to 30 in good health. The CDR3 runs from the conserved cysteine through the conserved F or W. A D gene is named only where the DNA matches it firmly. Clone size is stated in some rows and not others, as once, few, many or a class when expanded.

cdr3_length	clone_size	v_call	j_call	d_call	cdr3_nt	cdr3_aa
16	many	TRBV6-1	TRBJ1-1	.	TGTGCCAGCAGCCCCCTTAGTTCCAGGGGGAACACTGAAGCTTTCTTT	CASSPLSSRGNTEAFF
14	many	TRBV15	TRBJ2-3	.	TGTGCCACCAGTATAAACAGGGCCCCAGATACGCAGTATTTT	CATSINRAPDTQYF
13	.	TRBV5-5	TRBJ1-1	TRBD1	TGTGCCAGCAGCGGACAGGGGGTTGCTGAAGCTTTCTTT	CASSGQGVAEAFF
15	.	TRBV6-1	TRBJ1-2	.	TGTGCCAGCAGCTCAGCCCGGGGGCTTGGGCGCGGCTACACCTTC	CASSSARGLGRGYTF
15	.	TRBV19	TRBJ2-5	TRBD2	TGTGCCAGTAGTACCCAGAGCGGGATAGGAGGGACCCAGTACTTC	CASSTQSGIGGTQYF
15	.	TRBV20-1	TRBJ2-7	TRBD2	TGCAGTGCTAGGCATCTAGCGGAAAGCTCCTACGAGCAGTACTTC	CSARHLAESSYEQYF
14	many	TRBV4-2	TRBJ2-5	TRBD1	TGTGCCAGCAGCAAGACAGGGGGCGAGGAGACCCAGTACTTC	CASSKTGGEETQYF
15	many	TRBV12-3/TRBV12-4	TRBJ2-1	.	TGTGCCAGCAGTCGGACCACCGAAAGGCACAATGAGCAGTTCTTC	CASSRTTERHNEQFF
15	few	TRBV12-3/TRBV12-4	TRBJ1-5	TRBD1	TGTGCCAGCACCCTAGAGGGGGCGAGCAATCAGCCCCAGCATTTT	CASTLEGASNQPQHF
15	.	TRBV27	TRBJ1-5	TRBD1	TGTGCCAGCAGTTTAGAGGCAGGGGGCGCGCAGCCCCAGCATTTT	CASSLEAGGAQPQHF
14	many	TRBV5-1	TRBJ2-3	TRBD2	TGCGCCAGCAGCTCGGTGCTAGCGGGAGATACGCAGTATTTT	CASSSVLAGDTQYF
14	many	TRBV6-1	TRBJ1-2	TRBD1	TGTGCCAGCAGCATCGGGACAGAACTCTATGGCTACACCTTC	CASSIGTELYGYTF
21	few	TRBV11-2	TRBJ2-2	.	TGTGCCAGCAGCTTAGTGAGGTCCAGGCGGCGGGCCGACACGAACACCGGGGAGCTGTTTTTT	CASSLVRSRRRADTNTGELFF
14	many	TRBV24-1	TRBJ2-1	TRBD2	TGTGCCACCAGGAGTAGCGGGAGCCACAATGAGCAGTTCTTC	CATRSSGSHNEQFF
15	.	TRBV12-3/TRBV12-4	TRBJ2-5	.	TGTGCCAGCAGTTTTGCGGGCAGGGGCCAAGAGACCCAGTACTTC	CASSFAGRGQETQYF
18	.	TRBV4-2	TRBJ2-3	.	TGTGCCAGCAGCCAAGGAGCGGCAGGGATAGGCATACCAGATACGCAGTATTTT	CASSQGAAGIGIPDTQYF
16	many	TRBV6-2/TRBV6-3	TRBJ1-5	TRBD1	TGTGCCAGCAGCAATCAGGGAGGGGGCGCCAGTCAGCCCCAGCATTTT	CASSNQGGGASQPQHF
15	.	TRBV6-1	TRBJ1-5	TRBD1	TGTGCCAGCAGTGTCTACAGGGGTAGCAATCAGCCCCAGCATTTT	CASSVYRGSNQPQHF
11	.	TRBV10-3	TRBJ1-2	.	TGTGCCATCAGTCGGCGTGATGGCTACACCTTC	CAISRRDGYTF
17	few	TRBV5-5	TRBJ2-7	TRBD2	TGTGCCAGCAGCTGGATCCCCGGGACTAGCTCTTCAGGCGAGCAGTACTTC	CASSWIPGTSSSGEQYF
16	many	TRBV5-1	TRBJ1-3	.	TGCGCCAGCAGCTTTGAGCAGGGAACCTCTGGAAACACCATATATTTT	CASSFEQGTSGNTIYF
13	many	TRBV7-2	TRBJ2-3	.	TGTGCCAGCAGCTTTTACAGGACAGATACGCAGTATTTT	CASSFYRTDTQYF
11	.	TRBV20-1	TRBJ2-2	.	TGCAGTGCTAGTTGGATCGGGGAGCTGTTTTTT	CSASWIGELFF
17	many	TRBV4-2	TRBJ2-3	.	TGTGCCAGCAGCCAAGATCGGCAGGGGCGAGGCACAGATACGCAGTATTTT	CASSQDRQGRGTDTQYF
15	.	TRBV28	TRBJ2-2	.	TGTGCCAGCAGAGACCAACTATACAGGACCGGGGAGCTGTTTTTT	CASRDQLYRTGELFF
13	.	TRBV12-3/TRBV12-4	TRBJ2-3	.	TGTGCCAGCAGCTCTTATAGCACAGATACGCAGTATTTT	CASSSYSTDTQYF
13	many	TRBV12-3/TRBV12-4	TRBJ1-1	.	TGTGCCAGCAGGATGACAGAGAACACTGAAGCTTTCTTT	CASRMTENTEAFF
17	few	TRBV6-5	TRBJ1-2	.	TGTGCCAGCAGTTACTCGAACGTTGTATTATTGGGGGATGGCTACACCTTC	CASSYSNVVLLGDGYTF
16	many	TRBV4-3	TRBJ2-2	TRBD2	TGCGCCAGCAGCCAAGATCCTAGCGGGAACACCGGGGAGCTGTTTTTT	CASSQDPSGNTGELFF
16	many	TRBV12-3/TRBV12-4	TRBJ2-1	TRBD2	TGTGCCAGCATCACTAGCGGTCTACTCTCCTACAATGAGCAGTTCTTC	CASITSGLLSYNEQFF
15	many	TRBV6-1	TRBJ2-7	.	TGTGCCAGCAGAAAAAGTAGGCTAGCGAACTACGAGCAGTACTTC	CASRKSRLANYEQYF
14	.	TRBV3-1	TRBJ2-2	.	TGTGCCAGCAATCGGTGGGAATACACCGGGGAGCTGTTTTTT	CASNRWEYTGELFF
16	many	TRBV20-1	TRBJ2-2	.	TGCAGTGCTCGTGGACCTGCTTATTCGAACACCGGGGAGCTGTTTTTT	CSARGPAYSNTGELFF
17	few	TRBV20-1	TRBJ1-6	.	TGCAGTGCTAGAGATGAGGCTTGGGCCTCCTATAATTCACCCCTCCACTTT	CSARDEAWASYNSPLHF
13	few	TRBV10-1	TRBJ2-3	.	TGCGCCAGCAGTGGCTCGTTCATAGATACGCAGTATTTT	CASSGSFIDTQYF
14	few	TRBV7-2	TRBJ2-3	.	TGTGCCAGCAGCGTCACTTTTAGCGTAGATACGCAGTATTTT	CASSVTFSVDTQYF
17	many	TRBV12-3/TRBV12-4	TRBJ2-3	TRBD2	TGTGCCAGCAGTTCCGATCGGAGCGGGAGGGGCACAGATACGCAGTATTTT	CASSSDRSGRGTDTQYF
19	many	TRBV6-1	TRBJ2-2	TRBD2	TGTGCCAGCACCGAACTCAGAGGACTAGCGCTTACTTCCACCGGGGAGCTGTTTTTT	CASTELRGLALTSTGELFF
18	.	TRBV30	TRBJ2-1	TRBD1	TGTGCCTGGAGGAATTGGGACAGGGACCCGGGAATTTACAATGAGCAGTTCTTC	CAWRNWDRDPGIYNEQFF
13	many	TRBV5-1	TRBJ2-2	.	TGCGCCAGCACGGACGGGGCGCTCGGGGAGCTGTTTTTT	CASTDGALGELFF
12	.	TRBV20-1	TRBJ1-1	TRBD1	TGCAGTGCAGCAGGGGGAGGCACTGAAGCTTTCTTT	CSAAGGGTEAFF
14	few	TRBV29-1	TRBJ2-5	.	TGCAGCGCCTCTCGACAGTGGTCAGGGGAGACCCAGTACTTC	CSASRQWSGETQYF